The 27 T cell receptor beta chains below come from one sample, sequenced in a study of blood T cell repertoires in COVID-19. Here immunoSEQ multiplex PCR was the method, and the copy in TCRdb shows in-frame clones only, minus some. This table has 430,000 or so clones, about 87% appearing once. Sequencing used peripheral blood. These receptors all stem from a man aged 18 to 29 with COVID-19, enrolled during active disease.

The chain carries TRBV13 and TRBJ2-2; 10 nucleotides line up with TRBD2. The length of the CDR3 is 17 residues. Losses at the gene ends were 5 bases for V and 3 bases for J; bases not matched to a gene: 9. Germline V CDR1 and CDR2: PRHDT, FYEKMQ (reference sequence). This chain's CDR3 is CASSPSGGASDTGELFF. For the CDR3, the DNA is TGTGCCAGCAGCCCCAGCGGGGGGGCGTCGGACACCGGGGAGCTGTTTTTT.

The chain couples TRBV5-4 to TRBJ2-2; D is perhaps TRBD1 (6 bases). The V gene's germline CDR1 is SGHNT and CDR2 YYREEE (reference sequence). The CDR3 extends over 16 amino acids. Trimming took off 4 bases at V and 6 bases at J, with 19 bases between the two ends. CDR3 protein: CASSPTQGSPSGELFF. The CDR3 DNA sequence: TGTGCCAGCAGCCCGACTCAGGGGTCCCCATCCGGGGAGCTGTTTTTT.

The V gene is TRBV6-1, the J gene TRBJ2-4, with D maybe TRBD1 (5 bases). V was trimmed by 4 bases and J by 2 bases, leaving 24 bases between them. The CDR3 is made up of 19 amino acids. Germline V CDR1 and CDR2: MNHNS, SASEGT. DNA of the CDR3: TGTGCCAGCAGTGCTCGGCAGGGCTTAGAAAGTACTTCCAAAAACATTCAGTACTTC. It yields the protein CASSARQGLESTSKNIQYF.

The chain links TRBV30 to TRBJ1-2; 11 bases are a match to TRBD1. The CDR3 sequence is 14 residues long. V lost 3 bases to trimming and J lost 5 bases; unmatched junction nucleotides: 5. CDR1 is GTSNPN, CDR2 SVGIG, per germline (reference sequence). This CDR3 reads CAWRRTGGSYGYTF. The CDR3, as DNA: TGTGCCTGGAGGCGGACAGGGGGCTCTTATGGCTACACCTTC.

Here the CDR3 reads CAISGRLADYEQYF. In DNA form, the CDR3 reads TGTGCCATCAGTGGGCGACTAGCAGACTACGAGCAGTACTTC. The rearrangement uses TRBV10-3 and TRBJ2-7; the match to TRBD2 covers 7 bases. Germline assignment: CDR1 ENHRY and CDR2 SYGVKD. The CDR3 runs to 14 residues. The V segment lost 4 bases and the J segment 3 bases; nucleotides outside the gene matches: 6.

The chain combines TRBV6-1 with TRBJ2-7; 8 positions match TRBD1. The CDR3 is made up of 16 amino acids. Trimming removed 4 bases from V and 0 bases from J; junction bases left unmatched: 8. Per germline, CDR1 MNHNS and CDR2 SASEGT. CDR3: CASSVPGQVASYEQYF. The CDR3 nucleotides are TGTGCCAGCAGTGTTCCGGGACAGGTGGCCTCCTACGAGCAGTACTTC.

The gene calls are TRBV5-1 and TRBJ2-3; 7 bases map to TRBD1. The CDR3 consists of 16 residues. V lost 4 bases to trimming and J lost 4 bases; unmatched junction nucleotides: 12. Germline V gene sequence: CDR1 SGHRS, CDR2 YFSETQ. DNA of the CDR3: TGCGCCAGCAGCCCACAGACAGGGAAACCCTCAGATACGCAGTATTTT. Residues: CASSPQTGKPSDTQYF.

CDR3 nucleotide sequence: TGTGCCAGCAGCGAAGATAGACAGCCGTGGAACACTGAAGCTTTCTTT. Its translation: CASSEDRQPWNTEAFF. V gene TRBV5-4 combines with J gene TRBJ1-1; possibly TRBD1 for D (5 bases). The CDR3 runs 16 residues. V gave up 4 bases and J gave up 1 base, with 17 bases separating them. CDR1 and CDR2 (germline): SGHNT, YYREEE (reference sequence). Together with reference TRBV5-4 and TRBJ1-1, the CDR3 gives the full variable domain: ETGVTQSPTHLIKTRGQQVTLRCSSQSGHNTVSWYQQALGQGPQFIFQYYREEENGRGNFPPRFSGLQFPNYSSELNVNALELDDSALYLCASSEDRQPWNTEAFFGQGTRLTVV.

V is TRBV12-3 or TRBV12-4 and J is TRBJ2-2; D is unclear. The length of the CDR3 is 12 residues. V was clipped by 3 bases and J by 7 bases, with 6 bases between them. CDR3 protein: CASSFLIGELFF. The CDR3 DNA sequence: TGTGCCAGCAGTTTTTTAATCGGGGAGCTGTTTTTT.

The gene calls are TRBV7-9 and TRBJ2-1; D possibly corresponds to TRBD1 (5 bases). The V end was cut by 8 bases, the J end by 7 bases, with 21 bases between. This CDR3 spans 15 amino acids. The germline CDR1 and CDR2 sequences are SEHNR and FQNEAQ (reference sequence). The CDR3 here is CASRQGVGRRNEQFF. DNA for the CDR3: TGTGCCAGCCGACAAGGGGTGGGAAGGAGAAATGAGCAGTTCTTC.

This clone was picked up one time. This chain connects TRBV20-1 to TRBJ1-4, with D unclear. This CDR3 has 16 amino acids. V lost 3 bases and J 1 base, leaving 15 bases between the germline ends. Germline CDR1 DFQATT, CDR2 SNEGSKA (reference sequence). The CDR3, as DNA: TGCAGTGCTAGTGTCCTCAGACGCGGAACTAATGAAAAACTGTTTTTT. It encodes CSASVLRRGTNEKLFF.

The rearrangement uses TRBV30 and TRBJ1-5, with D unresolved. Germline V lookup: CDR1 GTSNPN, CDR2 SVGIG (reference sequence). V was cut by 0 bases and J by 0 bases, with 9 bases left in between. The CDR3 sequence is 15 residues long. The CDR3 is CAWSVRVASNQPQHF. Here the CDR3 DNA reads TGTGCCTGGAGTGTACGCGTAGCTAGCAATCAGCCCCAGCATTTT. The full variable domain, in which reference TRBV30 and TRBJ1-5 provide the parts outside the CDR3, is SQTIHQWPATLVQPVGSPLSLECTVEGTSNPNLYWYRQAAGRGLQLLFYSVGIGQISSEVPQNLSASRPQDRQFILSSKKLLLSDSGFYLCAWSVRVASNQPQHFGDGTRLSIL.

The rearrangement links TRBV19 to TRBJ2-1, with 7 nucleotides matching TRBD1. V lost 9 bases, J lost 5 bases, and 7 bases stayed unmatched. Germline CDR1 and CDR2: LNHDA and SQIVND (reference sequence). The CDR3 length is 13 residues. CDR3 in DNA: TGTGCCAGCTCCGACAGGGCGAACAATGAGCAGTTCTTC. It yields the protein CASSDRANNEQFF. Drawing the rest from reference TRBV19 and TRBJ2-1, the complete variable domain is DGGITQSPKYLFRKEGQNVTLSCEQNLNHDAMYWYRQDPGQGLRLIYYSQIVNDFQKGDIAEGYSVSREKKESFPLTVTSAQKNPTAFYLCASSDRANNEQFFGPGTRLTVL.

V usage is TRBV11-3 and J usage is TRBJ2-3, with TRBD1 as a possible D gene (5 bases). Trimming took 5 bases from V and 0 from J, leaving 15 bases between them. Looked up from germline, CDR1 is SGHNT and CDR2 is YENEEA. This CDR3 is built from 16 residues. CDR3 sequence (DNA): TGTGCCAGCAGCCGTCGCGGACATACTAGCACAGATACGCAGTATTTT. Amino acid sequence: CASSRRGHTSTDTQYF.

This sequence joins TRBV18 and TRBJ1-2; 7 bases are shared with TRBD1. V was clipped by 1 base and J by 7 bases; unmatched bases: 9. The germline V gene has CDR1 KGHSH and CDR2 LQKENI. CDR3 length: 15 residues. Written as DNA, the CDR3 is TGTGCCAGCTCACCACGGACAGGCCCCGATCCTGGCTACACCTTC. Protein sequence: CASSPRTGPDPGYTF.

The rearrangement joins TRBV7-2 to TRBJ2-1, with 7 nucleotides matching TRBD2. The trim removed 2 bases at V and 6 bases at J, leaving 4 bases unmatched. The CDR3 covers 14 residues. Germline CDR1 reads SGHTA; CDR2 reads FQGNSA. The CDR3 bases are TGTGCCAGCAGCTTACGCTTAGCGGGCAATGAGCAGTTCTTC. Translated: CASSLRLAGNEQFF.

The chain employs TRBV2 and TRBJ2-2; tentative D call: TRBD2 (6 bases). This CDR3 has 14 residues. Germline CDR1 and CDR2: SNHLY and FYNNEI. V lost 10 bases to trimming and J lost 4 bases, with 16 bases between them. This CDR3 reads CATPGTLGTGELFF. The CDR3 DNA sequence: TGTGCCACCCCGGGGACTCTCGGCACCGGGGAGCTGTTTTTT.

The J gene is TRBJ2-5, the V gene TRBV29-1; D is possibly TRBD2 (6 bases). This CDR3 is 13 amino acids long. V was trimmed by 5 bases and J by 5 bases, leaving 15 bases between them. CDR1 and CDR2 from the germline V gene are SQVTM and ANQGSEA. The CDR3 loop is CSVKRVLGETQYF. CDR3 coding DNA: TGCAGCGTTAAGCGGGTACTTGGGGAGACCCAGTACTTC.

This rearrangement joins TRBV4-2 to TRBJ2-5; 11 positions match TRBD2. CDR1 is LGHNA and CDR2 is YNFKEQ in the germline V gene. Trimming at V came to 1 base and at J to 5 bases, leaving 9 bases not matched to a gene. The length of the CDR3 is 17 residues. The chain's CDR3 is CASSQAAQLAGGETQYF. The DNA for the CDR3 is TGTGCCAGCAGCCAAGCCGCCCAGCTAGCGGGGGGTGAGACCCAGTACTTC.

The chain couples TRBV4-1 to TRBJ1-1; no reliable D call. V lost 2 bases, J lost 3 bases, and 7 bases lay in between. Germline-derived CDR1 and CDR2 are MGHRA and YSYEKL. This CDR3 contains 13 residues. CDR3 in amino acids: CASSQIFDTEAFF. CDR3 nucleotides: TGCGCCAGCAGCCAAATATTCGACACTGAAGCTTTCTTT.

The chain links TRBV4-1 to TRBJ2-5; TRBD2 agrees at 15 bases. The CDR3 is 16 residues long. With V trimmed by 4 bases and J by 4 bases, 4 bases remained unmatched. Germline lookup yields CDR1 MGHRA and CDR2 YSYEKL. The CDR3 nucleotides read TGCGCCAGCAGCCCGGGACTAGCGGGGGGACGAGAGACCCAGTACTTC. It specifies CASSPGLAGGRETQYF.

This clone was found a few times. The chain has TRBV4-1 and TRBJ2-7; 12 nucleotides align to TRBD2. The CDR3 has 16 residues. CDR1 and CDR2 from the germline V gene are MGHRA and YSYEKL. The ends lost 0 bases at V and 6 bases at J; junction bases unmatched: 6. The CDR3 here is CASSQDRTSGTLEQYF. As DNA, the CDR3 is TGCGCCAGCAGCCAAGATAGGACTAGCGGGACCCTCGAGCAGTACTTC.

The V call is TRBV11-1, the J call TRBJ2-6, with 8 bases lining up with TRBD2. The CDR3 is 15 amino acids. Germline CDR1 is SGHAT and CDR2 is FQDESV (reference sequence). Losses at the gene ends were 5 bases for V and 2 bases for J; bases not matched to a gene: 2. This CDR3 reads CASSPGGAGANVLTF. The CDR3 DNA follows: TGTGCCAGCAGCCCCGGGGGGGCTGGGGCCAACGTCCTGACTTTC.

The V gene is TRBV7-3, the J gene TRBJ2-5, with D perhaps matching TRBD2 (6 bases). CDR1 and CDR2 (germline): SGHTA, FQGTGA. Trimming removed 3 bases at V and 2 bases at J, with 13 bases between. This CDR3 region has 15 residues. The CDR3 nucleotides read TGTGCCAGCAGCTTGAGAACGGGAGCACAAGAGACCCAGTACTTC. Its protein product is CASSLRTGAQETQYF.

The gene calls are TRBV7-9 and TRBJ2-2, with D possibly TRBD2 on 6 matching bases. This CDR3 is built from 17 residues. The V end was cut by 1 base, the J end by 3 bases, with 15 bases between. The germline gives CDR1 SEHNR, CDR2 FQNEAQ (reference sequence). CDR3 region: CASSLGVGSWDTGELFF. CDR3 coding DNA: TGTGCCAGCAGCTTAGGAGTCGGGAGTTGGGACACCGGGGAGCTGTTTTTT.

CDR3 sequence reads: CASSLIAGESYEQYF. DNA for the CDR3: TGTGCCAGCAGCTTAATCGCGGGAGAGTCCTACGAGCAGTACTTC. This sequence joins TRBV11-2 and TRBJ2-7; TRBD2 aligns across 7 bases. The CDR3 totals 15 residues. The germline gives CDR1 SGHAT, CDR2 FQNNGV. Germline trimming cut 2 bases from V and 1 base from J; bases unmatched to any gene: 5.

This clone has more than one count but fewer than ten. The CDR3 DNA reads TGTGCCAGCAGCTTAGGACTTCTTGGCGGCTATGGCTACACCTTC. Protein product: CASSLGLLGGYGYTF. The chain recombines TRBV7-9 with TRBJ1-2; D unresolved. Trimming removed 1 base at V and 4 bases at J, with 13 bases between. This CDR3 comprises 15 residues. Germline V gene sequence: CDR1 SEHNR, CDR2 FQNEAQ (reference sequence).